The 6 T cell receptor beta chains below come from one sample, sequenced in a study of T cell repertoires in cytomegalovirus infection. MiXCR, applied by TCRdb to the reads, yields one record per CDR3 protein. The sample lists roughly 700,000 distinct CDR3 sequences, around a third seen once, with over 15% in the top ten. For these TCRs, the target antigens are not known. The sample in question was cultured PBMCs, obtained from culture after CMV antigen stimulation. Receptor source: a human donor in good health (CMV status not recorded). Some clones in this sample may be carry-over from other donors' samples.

The CDR3: CASSLKPQGNTEAFF. The CDR3 DNA is TGTGCCAGCAGTCTGAAGCCCCAGGGGAACACTGAAGCTTTCTTT. This chain uses TRBV6-5 with TRBJ1-1, with D perhaps matching TRBD1 (5 bases). In germline, CDR1 is MNHEY, CDR2 SVGAGI. V lost 5 bases and J 1 base, leaving 14 bases between the germline ends. The CDR3 loop spans 15 amino acids.

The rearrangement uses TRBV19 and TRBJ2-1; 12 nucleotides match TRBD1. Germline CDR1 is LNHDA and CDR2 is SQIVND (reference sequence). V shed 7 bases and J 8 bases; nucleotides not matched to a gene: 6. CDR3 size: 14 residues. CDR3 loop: CASTPGTGGYEQFF. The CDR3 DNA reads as TGTGCCAGTACCCCCGGGACAGGGGGCTATGAGCAGTTCTTC. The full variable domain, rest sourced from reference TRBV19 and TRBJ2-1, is DGGITQSPKYLFRKEGQNVTLSCEQNLNHDAMYWYRQDPGQGLRLIYYSQIVNDFQKGDIAEGYSVSREKKESFPLTVTSAQKNPTAFYLCASTPGTGGYEQFFGPGTRLTVL.

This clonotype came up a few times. CDR3 sequence (DNA): TGTGCCAGCAGCCCTTCGGTCGACTACTTCAATGAGCAGTTCTTC. Its translation is CASSPSVDYFNEQFF. The V call is TRBV7-9, the J call TRBJ2-1, with D tentatively TRBD2 (5 bases). V lost 5 bases to trimming and J lost 6 bases, with 17 bases between them. The CDR3 is 15 amino acids. From germline, CDR1 is SEHNR and CDR2 FQNEAQ (reference sequence).

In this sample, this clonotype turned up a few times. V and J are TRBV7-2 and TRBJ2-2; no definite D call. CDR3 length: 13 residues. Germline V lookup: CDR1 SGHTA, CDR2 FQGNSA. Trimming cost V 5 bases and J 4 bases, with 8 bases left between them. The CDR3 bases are TGTGCCAGCAGCAATACGCTCACCGGGGAGCTGTTTTTT. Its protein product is CASSNTLTGELFF.

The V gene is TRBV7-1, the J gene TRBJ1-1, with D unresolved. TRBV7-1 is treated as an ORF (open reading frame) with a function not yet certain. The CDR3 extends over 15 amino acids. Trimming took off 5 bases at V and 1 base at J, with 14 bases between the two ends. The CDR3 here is CASSHVRHGNTEAFF. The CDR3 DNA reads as TGTGCCAGCAGCCACGTTCGGCATGGGAACACTGAAGCTTTCTTT.

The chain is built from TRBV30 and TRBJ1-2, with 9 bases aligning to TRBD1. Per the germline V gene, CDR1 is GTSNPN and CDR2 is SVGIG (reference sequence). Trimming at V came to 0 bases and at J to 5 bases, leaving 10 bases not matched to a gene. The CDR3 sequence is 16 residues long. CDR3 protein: CAWSVRWGTGQYGYTF. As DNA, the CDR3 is TGTGCCTGGAGTGTACGTTGGGGGACAGGGCAATATGGCTACACCTTC.